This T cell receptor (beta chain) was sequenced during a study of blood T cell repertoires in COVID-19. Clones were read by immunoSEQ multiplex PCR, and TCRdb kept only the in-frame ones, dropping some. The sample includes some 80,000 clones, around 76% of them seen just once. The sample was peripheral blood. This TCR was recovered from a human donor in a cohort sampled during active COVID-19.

The CDR3 sequence is CASRLESLGQGGVYSNQPQHF. CDR3 coding DNA: TGTGCAAGTCGCTTAGAATCGCTCGGACAGGGAGGCGTCTATAGCAATCAGCCCCAGCATTTT. V gene TRBV12-2 combines with J gene TRBJ1-5; the table's D call of TRBD1 was not tested on the DNA. TRBV12-2 is an annotated pseudogene. The CDR3 extends over 21 amino acids.